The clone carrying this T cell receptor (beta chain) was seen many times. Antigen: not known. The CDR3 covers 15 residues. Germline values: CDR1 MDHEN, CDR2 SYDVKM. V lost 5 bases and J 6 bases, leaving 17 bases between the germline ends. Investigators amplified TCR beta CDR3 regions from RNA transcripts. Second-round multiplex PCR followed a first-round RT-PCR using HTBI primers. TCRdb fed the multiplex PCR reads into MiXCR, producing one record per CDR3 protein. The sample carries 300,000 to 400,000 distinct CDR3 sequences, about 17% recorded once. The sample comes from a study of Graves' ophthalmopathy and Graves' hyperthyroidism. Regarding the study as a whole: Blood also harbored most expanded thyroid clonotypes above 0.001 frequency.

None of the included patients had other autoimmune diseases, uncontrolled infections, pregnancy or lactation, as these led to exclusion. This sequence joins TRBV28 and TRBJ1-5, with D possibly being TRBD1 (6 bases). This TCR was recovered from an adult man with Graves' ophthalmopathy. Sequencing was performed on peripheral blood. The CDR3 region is CASSQTQGRGQPQHF. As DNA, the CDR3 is TGTGCCAGCAGTCAGACCCAGGGGAGGGGTCAGCCCCAGCATTTT.